A single sample is the source of the 25 T cell receptor beta chains below, sequenced in a study of blood T cell repertoires in COVID-19. Produced via immunoSEQ multiplex PCR; TCRdb's table is partial and in-frame only. Here the sample spans 72,000 or so clones, 86% being singletons. Sequencing was done on a sample of peripheral blood. Receptor source: a woman between 55 and 75 years old with acute or convalescent COVID-19.

The V call is TRBV7-9, the J call TRBJ2-7, with D hard to call. The germline gives CDR1 SEHNR, CDR2 FQNEAQ (reference sequence). The CDR3 loop spans 14 amino acids. Deletions cut 1 base from V and 0 bases from J, with 7 bases between. The CDR3 protein is CASSLVVTSYEQYF. CDR3 sequence (DNA): TGTGCCAGCAGCTTAGTAGTCACCTCCTACGAGCAGTACTTC. Based on the CDR3 plus reference TRBV7-9 and TRBJ2-7, the full variable domain is DTGVSQNPRHKITKRGQNVTFRCDPISEHNRLYWYRQTLGQGPEFLTYFQNEAQLEKSRLLSDRFSAERPKGSFSTLEIQRTEQGDSAMYLCASSLVVTSYEQYFGPGTRLTVT.

V and J are TRBV7-9 and TRBJ1-2, with a tentative D call TRBD1 (5 bases). V was pared by 8 bases and J by 3 bases, with 19 bases between. There are 15 residues in the CDR3. CDR1 SEHNR and CDR2 FQNEAQ come from the germline V gene (reference sequence). The CDR3 bases are TGTGCCAGCGGATCTAAGACAGTTCTCGACTATGGCTACACCTTC. It is translated as CASGSKTVLDYGYTF.

V gene TRBV3-1 (or the pseudogene TRBV3-2) combines with J gene TRBJ2-2; no firm D call. This CDR3 has 15 amino acids. Trimming left V 2 bases short and J 0 bases short, with 7 bases between. Germline V gene lookup returns CDR1 LGHDT and CDR2 YNNKEL (reference sequence). CDR3 bases: TGTGCCAGCAGCCAAACGGTAGCGAACACCGGGGAGCTGTTTTTT. Its translation: CASSQTVANTGELFF.

For the CDR3, the DNA is TGTGCCAGCAGCCGTGGGGCGCCGACCGCCATGAACACTGAAGCTTTCTTT. Translated, it gives CASSRGAPTAMNTEAFF. V gene TRBV11-2 combines with J gene TRBJ1-1; possibly TRBD1 for D (5 bases). CDR3 length equals 17 residues. V lost 5 bases and J 0 bases, leaving 19 bases between the germline ends. Germline V gene data show CDR1 as SGHAT and CDR2 as FQNNGV.

V and J are TRBV3-1 (or the pseudogene TRBV3-2) and TRBJ2-7; D may be TRBD1 (7 bases). Germline V gene sequence: CDR1 LGHDT, CDR2 YNNKEL (reference sequence). The ends were cut back, 1 base at V and 3 bases at J, with 10 bases in the middle. The length of the CDR3 is 14 residues. CDR3 residues: CASSQVRGDYEQYF. CDR3 nucleotide sequence: TGTGCCAGCAGCCAAGTCAGGGGGGACTACGAGCAGTACTTC.

The chain joins TRBV7-9 to TRBJ1-1; D uncertain. The ends were cut back, 5 bases at V and 3 bases at J, with 10 bases in the middle. Germline CDR1 SEHNR, CDR2 FQNEAQ (reference sequence). The CDR3 consists of 13 residues. The CDR3 reads CASSLTRDTEAFF. The CDR3 nucleotides are TGTGCCAGCAGCCTCACGCGTGACACTGAAGCTTTCTTT.

The rearrangement uses TRBV2 and TRBJ2-7; 7 positions match TRBD1. V lost 4 bases to trimming and J lost 5 bases; unmatched junction nucleotides: 2. The CDR3 is made up of 12 amino acids. Germline loops: CDR1 SNHLY, CDR2 FYNNEI. Here the CDR3 reads CASSVTGDEQYF. The CDR3 DNA follows: TGTGCCAGCAGTGTTACAGGGGACGAGCAGTACTTC.

The CDR3 reads CASSEGRGEQYF. CDR3 DNA: TGTGCCAGCAGTGAAGGCCGCGGCGAGCAGTACTTC. V usage is TRBV2 and J usage is TRBJ2-7; the D is unclear. Germline V gives CDR1 SNHLY, CDR2 FYNNEI. V was clipped by 1 base and J by 6 bases, with 7 bases between them. The CDR3 is 12 residues long.

The chain recombines TRBV7-3 with TRBJ1-6, with D perhaps TRBD1 (5 bases). The CDR3 loop spans 15 amino acids. Germline CDR1 and CDR2: SGHTA and FQGTGA. V was cut by 2 bases and J by 7 bases, with 12 bases left in between. CDR3 amino acids: CASSLLGRGNSPLHF. The CDR3 coding sequence is TGTGCCAGCAGCTTATTGGGGAGGGGAAATTCACCCCTCCACTTT.

The chain has TRBV7-6 and TRBJ1-3; 8 bases match TRBD1. The CDR3 runs 15 residues. Looked up from germline, CDR1 is SGHVS and CDR2 is FNYEAQ. Trimming at V came to 1 base and at J to 4 bases, leaving 3 bases not matched to a gene. The CDR3 nucleotides are TGTGCCAGCAGCTTAGGCAGGGGGCCCGGAAACACCATATATTTT. As protein: CASSLGRGPGNTIYF.

This clone was detected a few times. The chain joins TRBV7-9 to TRBJ2-7; D gene uncertain. V shed 5 bases and J shed 4 bases, with 12 bases lying between them. CDR3 length: 13 amino acids. Looked up from germline, CDR1 is SEHNR and CDR2 is FQNEAQ (reference sequence). This CDR3 reads CASSPPESYEQYF. The CDR3 coding sequence is TGTGCCAGCAGCCCCCCCGAGTCTTACGAGCAGTACTTC.

The rearrangement links TRBV6-6 to TRBJ1-2; a possible D gene is TRBD1 (5 bases). This CDR3 has 14 residues. Germline loops: CDR1 MNHNY, CDR2 SVGAGI (reference sequence). V dropped 0 bases and J dropped 8 bases, with 13 bases sitting between them. The CDR3 reads CASSYSPRDSGYTF. The CDR3 DNA follows: TGTGCCAGCAGTTACTCGCCCCGGGACTCGGGCTACACCTTC.

V and J are TRBV27 and TRBJ2-1, with 11 bases matching TRBD1. After removal of 3 bases from V and 6 bases from J, the junction contained 7 bases not matched to a gene. CDR1 MNHEY and CDR2 SMNVEV come from the germline V gene (reference sequence). The CDR3 is made up of 16 amino acids. CDR3: CASSLAGTGGINEQFF. The DNA of the CDR3 is TGTGCCAGCAGTTTGGCCGGGACAGGGGGTATCAATGAGCAGTTCTTC.

The rearrangement joins TRBV5-4 to TRBJ2-5; TRBD2 matches 8 bases. Germline CDR1 SGHNT, CDR2 YYREEE (reference sequence). This CDR3 is 16 amino acids long. V lost 0 bases and J lost 1; bases outside the gene matches: 5. Written as DNA, the CDR3 is TGTGCCAGCAGCTTGGCCTCGCGGGGGGCCCAAGAGACCCAGTACTTC. It is translated as CASSLASRGAQETQYF.

J is TRBJ1-5 and V is TRBV29-1; possible D gene TRBD1, 5 bases. Germline CDR1 and CDR2: SQVTM and ANQGSEA. Trimming took 2 bases from V and 5 from J, leaving 10 bases between them. There are 13 residues in the CDR3. DNA for the CDR3: TGCAGCGTTGAACAGGGCCGGGATCAGCCCCAGCATTTT. Translation gives CSVEQGRDQPQHF. Full variable domain (rest looked up from reference TRBV29-1 and TRBJ1-5): SAVISQKPSRDICQRGTSLTIQCQVDSQVTMMFWYRQQPGQSLTLIATANQGSEATYESGFVIDKFPISRPNLTFSTLTVSNMSPEDSSIYLCSVEQGRDQPQHFGDGTRLSIL.

The chain recombines TRBV19 with TRBJ1-6, with D unclear. Germline V gene data show CDR1 as LNHDA and CDR2 as SQIVND (reference sequence). The length of the CDR3 is 14 residues. Trimming cost V 7 bases and J 9 bases, with 16 bases left between them. CDR3 loop: CASNTNGESSPLHF. CDR3 nucleotide sequence: TGTGCCAGTAACACCAACGGGGAAAGTTCACCCCTCCACTTT.

The chain is built from TRBV5-5 and TRBJ1-4; 7 nucleotides match TRBD1. CDR1 is SGHKS, CDR2 YYEKEE, per germline (reference sequence). This CDR3 has 16 residues. Germline trimming cut 3 bases from V and 4 bases from J; bases unmatched to any gene: 9. This CDR3 reads CASSSGGVEGNEKLFF. CDR3 DNA sequence: TGTGCCAGCAGCTCAGGGGGAGTTGAGGGTAATGAAAAACTGTTTTTT.

This chain joins TRBV7-8 and TRBJ2-1; TRBD1 agrees at 9 bases. CDR3 length: 13 residues. Germline V gene data show CDR1 as SGHVS and CDR2 as FQNEAQ. V lost 5 bases to trimming and J lost 9 bases; unmatched junction nucleotides: 5. CDR3 DNA: TGTGCCAGCAGCCGGGACAGGGTAGGTGAGCAGTTCTTC. This gives the protein CASSRDRVGEQFF. The variable domain in full, with the rest retrieved from reference TRBV7-8 and TRBJ2-1, is GAGVSQSPRYKVAKRGQDVALRCDPISGHVSLFWYQQALGQGPEFLTYFQNEAQLDKSGLPSDRFFAERPEGSVSTLKIQRTQQEDSAVYLCASSRDRVGEQFFGPGTRLTVL.

In nucleotides, the CDR3 is TGTGCCAGCAGCTTGGAAACAGGGGGCGTTTCAGGTGGCTACACCTTC. It encodes CASSLETGGVSGGYTF. The V call is TRBV5-5, the J call TRBJ1-2; 9 bases are a match to TRBD1. Germline CDR1 reads SGHKS; CDR2 reads YYEKEE (reference sequence). V lost 0 bases, J lost 7 bases, and 10 bases stayed unmatched. The CDR3 runs 16 residues.

J is TRBJ1-4 and V is TRBV7-9; tentative D call: TRBD1 (6 bases). Germline loops: CDR1 SEHNR, CDR2 FQNEAQ (reference sequence). CDR3 length: 14 residues. V shed 5 bases and J shed 5 bases, with 12 bases lying between them. CDR3 DNA sequence: TGTGCCAGCAGCCTACCGGGGACAAATGAAAAACTGTTTTTT. Encoded protein: CASSLPGTNEKLFF.

The chain is built from TRBV6-1 and TRBJ1-1; 8 nucleotides match TRBD1. The CDR3 sequence is 16 residues long. V lost 2 bases and J lost 2; bases outside the gene matches: 7. Germline assignment: CDR1 MNHNS and CDR2 SASEGT. CDR3: CASSERRTGGNTEAFF. CDR3 DNA sequence: TGTGCCAGCAGTGAAAGGAGAACAGGGGGTAACACTGAAGCTTTCTTT.

This chain connects TRBV2 to TRBJ2-7; 7 nucleotides match TRBD2. V gave up 4 bases and J gave up 2 bases; unmatched junction bases: 8. CDR1 is SNHLY, CDR2 FYNNEI, per germline. The CDR3 length is 15 residues. DNA of the CDR3: TGTGCCAGCAGTGGATCGGGGGGTTATCCCTACGAGCAGTACTTC. The encoded protein is CASSGSGGYPYEQYF.

The chain links TRBV11-3 to TRBJ2-5; D is unresolved. The V end lost 5 bases, the J end lost 7 bases, and 11 bases lay between the germline ends. The CDR3 is 12 residues long. CDR1 and CDR2 (germline): SGHNT, YENEEA. CDR3 nucleotides: TGTGCCAGCAGCCAACCTGGCGGGACCCAGTACTTC. Translated: CASSQPGGTQYF.

V and J are TRBV5-6 and TRBJ1-3; TRBD1 might be the D (5 bases). The CDR3 has 16 residues. V lost 3 bases and J lost 2, with 15 bases in between. Germline lookup yields CDR1 SGHDT and CDR2 YYEEEE. The CDR3 here is CASSWAPQGTGNTIYF. The DNA of the CDR3 is TGTGCCAGCAGCTGGGCCCCTCAGGGAACTGGAAACACCATATATTTT.

The CDR3 is CASNPGQPYNEQFF. CDR3 coding DNA: TGCGCCAGCAATCCGGGACAGCCTTACAATGAGCAGTTCTTC. This chain joins TRBV5-1 and TRBJ2-1, with TRBD1 matching over 7 bases. The length of the CDR3 is 14 residues. J lost 4 bases, V lost 6 bases, and 7 bases had no gene match. The germline V gene has CDR1 SGHRS and CDR2 YFSETQ.